This is a list of T cell receptor beta chains from one sample in a study of blood T cell repertoires in COVID-19. The table came from immunoSEQ multiplex PCR; TCRdb's copy has only in-frame clones and leaves some out. Here the sample spans about 210,000 clones, approximately 78% being singletons. Material for sequencing was peripheral blood. The receptors shown here come from a woman in her 70s with COVID-19, enrolled during active disease. CDR3s include the opening cysteine and the closing phenylalanine or tryptophan. D genes are given only for firm matches. Clone sizes are given selectively: once, few, many, or a class where the clone is expanded.

TRBJ1-1 | NA | NA | TRBV19 | CASSIEGGRNTEAFF | TGTGCCAGTAGTATAGAAGGAGGGCGTAACACTGAAGCTTTCTTT
TRBJ2-1 | NA | TRBD2 | TRBV4-3 | CASSQESSGRGVVEFF | TGCGCCAGCAGCCAAGAGTCAAGCGGGAGAGGGGTGGTGGAGTTCTTC
TRBJ1-6 | few | TRBD1 | TRBV7-9 | CASSIETGGKSPLHF | TGTGCCAGCAGCATTGAGACAGGGGGAAAATCACCCCTCCACTTT
TRBJ2-2 | NA | TRBD2 | TRBV9 | CASSVATPLAGDTGELFF | TGTGCCAGCAGCGTAGCTACCCCCCTAGCGGGAGACACCGGGGAGCTGTTTTTT
TRBJ2-3 | NA | NA | TRBV5-1 | CASSLGVQAADTQYF | TGCGCCAGCAGCTTGGGGGTGCAAGCGGCAGATACGCAGTATTTT
TRBJ2-5 | NA | TRBD2 | TRBV3-1/TRBV3-2 | CASSPGLAGSRIQETQYF | TGTGCCAGCAGCCCGGGACTAGCGGGATCTCGTATCCAAGAGACCCAGTACTTC
TRBJ2-7 | NA | TRBD1 | TRBV5-8 | CASSLSGQASYEQYF | TGTGCCAGCAGCCTCTCGGGACAGGCGTCCTACGAGCAGTACTTC
TRBJ2-1 | few | TRBD2 | TRBV5-5 | CASSPQPGLEVNEQFF | TGTGCCAGCAGCCCCCAACCGGGACTAGAGGTCAATGAGCAGTTCTTC
TRBJ1-2 | NA | NA | TRBV2 | CASSEVGAVGYTF | TGTGCCAGCAGTGAAGTAGGGGCTGTTGGCTACACCTTC
TRBJ2-1 | NA | NA | TRBV7-9 | CASSLGQLHRDEQFF | TGTGCCAGCAGCCTAGGACAGCTACATAGGGATGAGCAGTTCTTC